The 22 T cell receptor beta chains reported below all come from one sample, sequenced in a study of technical replicates of blood from several donors. The table came from immunoSEQ multiplex PCR; TCRdb's copy has only in-frame clones and leaves some out. The sample gives some 70,000 clones, 95% to 98% of which show up once; 0.25% to 0.3% is in the top ten. The sequenced sample was T cells isolated from PBMCs. All receptors derive from a human donor in good health.

The V and J genes are TRBV4-2 and TRBJ2-7; the D gene is possibly TRBD1 (6 bases). CDR3 length equals 14 residues. The ends were cut back, 3 bases at V and 0 bases at J, with 9 bases in the middle. Germline loops: CDR1 LGHNA, CDR2 YNFKEQ. CDR3 loop: CASSHRDTSYEQYF. CDR3 coding DNA: TGTGCCAGCAGCCATAGGGACACCTCCTACGAGCAGTACTTC.

The V gene is TRBV6-1, the J gene TRBJ1-5; possibly TRBD1 for D (5 bases). This CDR3 is built from 15 residues. Germline loops: CDR1 MNHNS, CDR2 SASEGT. Trimming took off 4 bases at V and 6 bases at J, with 16 bases between the two ends. CDR3 region: CASSAARGGSQPQHF. CDR3 DNA sequence: TGTGCCAGCAGTGCAGCTCGGGGGGGGAGTCAGCCCCAGCATTTT.

The chain employs TRBV7-8 and TRBJ1-5; 10 bases line up with TRBD1. V lost 1 base to trimming and J lost 5 bases; unmatched junction nucleotides: 5. CDR3 length equals 16 residues. Germline CDR1 reads SGHVS; CDR2 reads FQNEAQ. The CDR3 spells CASSLDGTGEDQPQHF. The CDR3 DNA is TGTGCCAGCAGCTTAGATGGGACAGGGGAGGATCAGCCCCAGCATTTT.

This chain links TRBV6-5 with TRBJ1-1; D remains unclear. The CDR3 sequence is 11 residues long. Germline CDR1 is MNHEY and CDR2 is SVGAGI. Deletions cut 5 bases from V and 8 bases from J, with 9 bases between. CDR3 sequence (DNA): TGTGCCAGCAGTAATGGGAGGGAAGCTTTCTTT. This sequence encodes CASSNGREAFF.

This chain uses TRBV13 with TRBJ1-2, with D maybe TRBD1 (6 bases). Between the trimmed V and J ends, which lost 0 bases and 0 bases, there was a span of 17 bases. The CDR3 length is 18 residues. From germline, CDR1 is PRHDT and CDR2 FYEKMQ (reference sequence). CDR3 in amino acids: CASSLGLGGGPTNYGYTF. The CDR3 DNA is TGTGCCAGCAGCTTAGGCCTAGGGGGGGGACCTACTAACTATGGCTACACCTTC.

This chain uses TRBV5-1 with TRBJ1-1; D remains ambiguous. CDR1 and CDR2 from the germline V gene are SGHRS and YFSETQ. V was trimmed by 1 base and J by 4 bases, leaving 11 bases between them. CDR3 size: 14 residues. The CDR3 DNA follows: TGCGCCAGCAGCTTGAACCAGGCGGGCACTGAAGCTTTCTTT. The encoded protein is CASSLNQAGTEAFF. The full variable domain, with the rest looked up from reference TRBV5-1 and TRBJ1-1, is KAGVTQTPRYLIKTRGQQVTLSCSPISGHRSVSWYQQTPGQGLQFLFEYFSETQRNKGNFPGRFSGRQFSNSRSEMNVSTLELGDSALYLCASSLNQAGTEAFFGQGTRLTVV.

DNA of the CDR3: TGTGCCAGCAGTGTGGCAGGATTAAATCAGCCCCAGCATTTT. Protein: CASSVAGLNQPQHF. The J gene is TRBJ1-5, the V gene TRBV2; D not resolved. Germline CDR1 reads SNHLY; CDR2 reads FYNNEI. This CDR3 has 14 residues. The V end lost 4 bases, the J end lost 4 bases, and 11 bases lay between the germline ends.

The chain employs TRBV6-1 and TRBJ1-1, with D perhaps TRBD1 (6 bases). The V end lost 2 bases, the J end lost 6 bases, and 13 bases lay between the germline ends. The CDR3 length is 14 residues. Germline V CDR1 and CDR2: MNHNS, SASEGT. CDR3 amino acids: CASSEWAGVPEAFF. The CDR3 DNA sequence: TGTGCCAGCAGTGAATGGGCAGGGGTCCCTGAAGCTTTCTTT.

V gene TRBV27 combines with J gene TRBJ1-3; 7 positions match TRBD1. The J segment lost 4 bases and the V segment lost 6 bases, leaving 0 bases of the junction unmatched. Germline values: CDR1 MNHEY, CDR2 SMNVEV (reference sequence). CDR3 length: 12 residues. CDR3 in amino acids: CASRTGGNTIYF. In DNA form, the CDR3 reads TGTGCCAGCAGGACAGGGGGAAACACCATATATTTT.

This chain joins TRBV28 and TRBJ2-7, with 9 bases lining up with TRBD1. The CDR3 contains 16 residues. Per the germline V gene, CDR1 is MDHEN and CDR2 is SYDVKM. Trimming cost V 7 bases and J 2 bases; bases outside gene matches: 12. CDR3 amino acids: CASTEGVDRGTYEQYF. The CDR3 DNA is TGTGCCAGCACCGAGGGGGTGGACAGGGGAACCTACGAGCAGTACTTC.

This clone came up once. V is TRBV19 and J is TRBJ1-5; perhaps TRBD1 as D (6 bases). The ends were cut back, 3 bases at V and 7 bases at J, with 10 bases in the middle. CDR1 is LNHDA and CDR2 is SQIVND in the germline V gene (reference sequence). The CDR3 spans 13 residues. CDR3: CASSMEQGQPQHF. DNA of the CDR3: TGTGCCAGTAGTATGGAACAGGGCCAGCCCCAGCATTTT.

The V call is TRBV6-4, the J call TRBJ2-1; maybe TRBD1 (6 bases). The CDR3 length is 11 residues. Germline V gives CDR1 MRHNA, CDR2 SNTAGT. The V gene lost 2 bases and the J gene lost 10 bases, with 6 bases spanning the gap. The CDR3 coding sequence is TGTGCCAGCAGTGACGGGACAGAGCAGTTCTTC. Its translation: CASSDGTEQFF.

The chain joins TRBV19 to TRBJ2-6, with 12 bases lining up with TRBD2. Per germline, CDR1 LNHDA and CDR2 SQIVND (reference sequence). V trimming: 4 bases; J trimming: 0 bases; junction bases outside the gene matches: 1. The CDR3 extends over 17 amino acids. DNA of the CDR3: TGTGCCAGTAGTAAACTAGCGGGAGGCTCTGGGGCCAACGTCCTGACTTTC. Its translation is CASSKLAGGSGANVLTF.

The chain combines TRBV7-6 with TRBJ2-7; no definite D call. CDR1 and CDR2 from the germline V gene are SGHVS and FNYEAQ. The CDR3 spans 15 residues. Trimming took 1 base from V and 5 from J, leaving 15 bases between them. In DNA, the CDR3 is TGTGCCAGCAGCTTAGATGCTGGCTCTGGCCACGAGCAGTACTTC. It is translated as CASSLDAGSGHEQYF.

This chain connects TRBV28 to TRBJ2-7; 10 nucleotides agree with TRBD2. CDR1 and CDR2 from the germline V gene are MDHEN and SYDVKM. The length of the CDR3 is 15 residues. V lost 5 bases, J lost 4 bases, and 8 bases stayed unmatched. The CDR3 region is CASSQIAGGSYEQYF. The DNA of the CDR3 is TGTGCCAGCAGTCAGATAGCGGGAGGATCGTACGAGCAGTACTTC.

A single count supports this clone. J is TRBJ2-7 and V is TRBV9; a weak D match, TRBD2 (5 bases). Germline loops: CDR1 SGDLS, CDR2 YYNGEE. Trimming left V 3 bases short and J 3 bases short, with 22 bases between. The CDR3 consists of 17 residues. CDR3: CASSATGGSFTYYEQYF. As DNA, the CDR3 is TGTGCCAGCAGCGCCACCGGCGGGTCTTTCACCTACTACGAGCAGTACTTC.

The chain uses TRBV5-6 and TRBJ2-7; D uncertain. The CDR3 has 11 residues. Germline V CDR1 and CDR2: SGHDT, YYEEEE. Trimming removed 2 bases from V and 7 bases from J, with 7 bases in between. This CDR3 reads CASSLTEEQYF. As DNA, the CDR3 is TGTGCCAGCAGCTTAACAGAAGAGCAGTACTTC.

This chain uses TRBV29-1 with TRBJ1-2; D gene unclear. Germline V gene data show CDR1 as SQVTM and CDR2 as ANQGSEA. CDR3 size: 14 residues. Trimming pared 6 bases from V and 5 bases from J, leaving 19 bases between. The CDR3 protein is CSVDTAARDYGYTF. Written as DNA, the CDR3 is TGCAGCGTCGATACAGCCGCCAGAGATTATGGCTACACCTTC. Looking up the rest from reference TRBV29-1 and TRBJ1-2 gives the full variable domain: SAVISQKPSRDICQRGTSLTIQCQVDSQVTMMFWYRQQPGQSLTLIATANQGSEATYESGFVIDKFPISRPNLTFSTLTVSNMSPEDSSIYLCSVDTAARDYGYTFGSGTRLTVV.

This chain connects TRBV7-9 to TRBJ2-1; the match to TRBD2 covers 9 bases. Trimming removed 5 bases from V and 7 bases from J; junction bases left unmatched: 15. From germline, CDR1 is SEHNR and CDR2 FQNEAQ (reference sequence). The CDR3 covers 17 residues. CDR3 protein: CASSPRLAARPRNEQFF. DNA of the CDR3: TGTGCCAGCAGCCCCCGACTAGCGGCCCGGCCTAGGAATGAGCAGTTCTTC.

The chain couples TRBV7-2 to TRBJ1-2, with 9 positions matching TRBD1. Germline loops: CDR1 SGHTA, CDR2 FQGNSA. The junction had 3 bases not matched to a gene; V was cut back by 2 bases and J by 2 bases. The CDR3 totals 15 residues. The CDR3 bases are TGTGCCAGCAGCTTAAGTACAGGGGGCAACTATGGCTACACCTTC. Its translation is CASSLSTGGNYGYTF.

J is TRBJ1-1 and V is TRBV5-1; D remains ambiguous. V was pared by 3 bases and J by 3 bases, with 9 bases between. Looked up from germline, CDR1 is SGHRS and CDR2 is YFSETQ. The CDR3 extends over 13 amino acids. The CDR3: CASSYVEDTEAFF. CDR3 DNA sequence: TGCGCCAGCAGCTACGTGGAGGACACTGAAGCTTTCTTT.

This rearrangement joins TRBV9 to TRBJ2-3, with a weak D call TRBD2 (6 bases). The V and J ends lost 0 bases and 2 bases respectively, with 7 bases between them. This CDR3 is built from 14 residues. The germline CDR1 and CDR2 sequences are SGDLS and YYNGEE. This CDR3 is CASSVGTTTDTQYF. In DNA form, the CDR3 reads TGTGCCAGCAGCGTAGGGACTACCACAGATACGCAGTATTTT.